This entry lists 18 T cell receptor beta chains sequenced from one sample in a study of T cell responses to AZD1222 COVID-19 vaccine. Sequencing was performed with immunoSEQ multiplex PCR; in TCRdb, only in-frame clones are kept and a portion is missing. The sample consists of about 120,000 clones, roughly 90% of them appearing once. Sequences were derived from peripheral blood, sampled on day 0 of AZD1222 vaccination. These receptors came from an adult in good health.

This clone is a singleton in its sample. The V and J genes are TRBV7-2 and TRBJ1-1, with TRBD1 identical over 10 bases. The V gene end was trimmed by 4 bases and the J gene end by 3 bases; junction bases not matched to a gene: 8. Germline assignment: CDR1 SGHTA and CDR2 FQGNSA. The CDR3 totals 16 residues. The CDR3 loop is CASSSDRGRVDTEAFF. As DNA, the CDR3 is TGTGCCAGCAGCTCCGACAGGGGGCGCGTGGACACTGAAGCTTTCTTT. The variable domain in full, completed from reference TRBV7-2 and TRBJ1-1, reads GAGVSQSPSNKVTEKGKDVELRCDPISGHTALYWYRQSLGQGLEFLIYFQGNSAPDKSGLPSDRFSAERTGGSVSTLTIQRTQQEDSAVYLCASSSDRGRVDTEAFFGQGTRLTVV.

The J gene is TRBJ2-6, the V gene TRBV16, with D hard to call. The CDR3 covers 14 residues. CDR1 and CDR2 from the germline V gene are KGHSY and FQNENV. Trimming removed 0 bases at V and 4 bases at J, with 4 bases between. The CDR3 nucleotides read TGTGCCAGCAGCCAATCGGGGGGGGCCAACGTCCTGACTTTC. Its protein is CASSQSGGANVLTF. The entire variable domain, with the rest obtained from reference TRBV16 and TRBJ2-6, is as follows: GEEVAQTPKHLVRGEGQKAKLYCAPIKGHSYVFWYQQVLKNEFKFLISFQNENVFDETGMPKERFSAKCLPNSPCSLEIQATKLEDSAVYFCASSQSGGANVLTFGAGSRLTVL.

The chain recombines TRBV27 with TRBJ1-1, with D unresolved. V was clipped by 6 bases and J by 2 bases, with 16 bases between them. The CDR3 has 15 residues. Germline V gene sequence: CDR1 MNHEY, CDR2 SMNVEV (reference sequence). Here the CDR3 DNA reads TGTGCCAGCAGGGGATTTATACCCGTCAACACTGAAGCTTTCTTT. Translated, it gives CASRGFIPVNTEAFF.

CDR3 sequence: CASSQEFPTGFGSPLHF. For the CDR3, the DNA is TGCGCCAGCAGCCAAGAGTTCCCGACAGGGTTTGGTTCACCCCTCCACTTT. V is TRBV4-3 and J is TRBJ1-6; 7 bases align to TRBD1. Germline trimming cut 0 bases from V and 9 bases from J; bases unmatched to any gene: 11. CDR1 is LGHNA, CDR2 YSLEER, per germline. This CDR3 spans 17 amino acids.

This chain joins TRBV15 and TRBJ1-4; 8 positions agree with TRBD1. CDR1 is LNHNV, CDR2 YYDKDF, per germline (reference sequence). The CDR3 has 17 amino acids. After removal of 3 bases from V and 4 bases from J, the junction contained 10 bases not matched to a gene. The CDR3, as DNA: TGTGCCACCAGCAGGCCTAGACCAGGGGGCATTAATGAAAAACTGTTTTTT. It codes for CATSRPRPGGINEKLFF.

This clone showed up just a few times. The chain links TRBV12-5 to TRBJ1-6; D remains ambiguous. This CDR3 has 14 residues. Germline V lookup: CDR1 LGHNT, CDR2 FRNRAP. V gave up 3 bases and J gave up 10 bases, with 13 bases separating them. Here the CDR3 reads CASGFVGIKSPLHF. Written as DNA, the CDR3 is TGTGCTAGTGGTTTTGTGGGGATCAAATCACCCCTCCACTTT.

This chain uses TRBV4-1 with TRBJ1-6; tentative D call: TRBD1 (5 bases). The CDR3 is made up of 15 amino acids. Per germline, CDR1 MGHRA and CDR2 YSYEKL. V shed 2 bases and J shed 9 bases, with 14 bases lying between them. The CDR3 loop reads CASSQQPTGVSPLHF. CDR3 DNA sequence: TGCGCCAGCAGCCAACAACCGACGGGGGTTTCACCCCTCCACTTT.

The gene calls are TRBV7-9 and TRBJ1-1; TRBD1 aligns across 11 bases. V trimming: 6 bases; J trimming: 4 bases; junction bases outside the gene matches: 4. CDR1 and CDR2 (germline): SEHNR, FQNEAQ (reference sequence). The CDR3 has 14 residues. The CDR3 protein is CASSTGTGGTEAFF. CDR3 nucleotides: TGTGCCAGCAGTACCGGGACAGGGGGCACTGAAGCTTTCTTT.

The genes are TRBV5-1 and TRBJ2-3; 10 nucleotides align to TRBD2. The CDR3 length is 16 residues. V was pared by 0 bases and J by 3 bases, with 4 bases of the junction left unmatched. The germline V gene has CDR1 SGHRS and CDR2 YFSETQ. CDR3 sequence reads: CASSLVLSGGTDTQYF. The CDR3 nucleotides are TGCGCCAGCAGCTTGGTCCTTAGCGGGGGGACAGATACGCAGTATTTT.

The chain carries TRBV2 and TRBJ1-2, with D uncertain. CDR1 and CDR2 (germline): SNHLY, FYNNEI. This CDR3 comprises 11 residues. V was cut by 1 base and J by 8 bases, with 5 bases left in between. The CDR3 coding sequence is TGTGCCAGCAGTGAAGGCGGAGGCTACACCTTC. The encoded protein is CASSEGGGYTF. Variable domain in full (rest from reference TRBV2 and TRBJ1-2): EPEVTQTPSHQVTQMGQEVILRCVPISNHLYFYWYRQILGQKVEFLVSFYNNEISEKSEIFDDQFSVERPDGSNFTLKIRSTKLEDSAMYFCASSEGGGYTFGSGTRLTVV.

This clone turned up a few times. The chain couples TRBV5-1 to TRBJ1-1; D ambiguous. Germline-derived CDR1 and CDR2 are SGHRS and YFSETQ. Between the trimmed V and J ends, which lost 7 bases and 6 bases, there was a span of 19 bases. The CDR3 sequence is 14 residues long. As DNA, the CDR3 is TGCGCCAGCTCAACCGGCAGACCAGAGTCTGAAGCTTTCTTT. Translation: CASSTGRPESEAFF. Together with reference TRBV5-1 and TRBJ1-1, the CDR3 gives the full variable domain: KAGVTQTPRYLIKTRGQQVTLSCSPISGHRSVSWYQQTPGQGLQFLFEYFSETQRNKGNFPGRFSGRQFSNSRSEMNVSTLELGDSALYLCASSTGRPESEAFFGQGTRLTVV.

This chain joins TRBV15 and TRBJ2-1; D could derive from TRBD1 or TRBD2 (6 bases each). V lost 1 base and J 6 bases, leaving 13 bases between the germline ends. CDR3 length: 15 residues. Germline CDR1 and CDR2: LNHNV and YYDKDF (reference sequence). The CDR3 DNA sequence: TGTGCCACCAGCAGAGGAAGGGGGGCCGGCAATGAGCAGTTCTTC. Protein product: CATSRGRGAGNEQFF.

This chain joins TRBV7-8 and TRBJ2-7; 10 bases map to TRBD1. The CDR3 contains 14 residues. After removal of 5 bases from V and 4 bases from J, the junction contained 5 bases not matched to a gene. Germline V CDR1 and CDR2: SGHVS, FQNEAQ. The CDR3 region is CASSLRDRGYEQYF. As DNA, the CDR3 is TGTGCCAGCAGCCTACGGGACAGGGGATACGAGCAGTACTTC.

J is TRBJ1-4 and V is TRBV29-1; no clear D. This CDR3 comprises 11 residues. With 1 base removed from V and 5 bases from J, the gap between germline ends came to 2 bases. CDR1 and CDR2 from the germline V gene are SQVTM and ANQGSEA. For the CDR3, the DNA is TGCAGCGTTGAAGGAAATGAAAAACTGTTTTTT. This codes for CSVEGNEKLFF.

This clone was observed once. V usage is TRBV5-1 and J usage is TRBJ1-1; D perhaps matches TRBD1 (6 bases). This CDR3 is 14 amino acids long. The germline V gene has CDR1 SGHRS and CDR2 YFSETQ. Trimming took 0 bases from V and 4 from J, leaving 10 bases between them. CDR3 DNA: TGCGCCAGCAGCTTGGAGCGCAGGGGCACTGAAGCTTTCTTT. Its protein is CASSLERRGTEAFF.

V usage is TRBV21-1 and J usage is TRBJ1-5; the table's D call TRBD1 went unverified against the DNA. TRBV21-1 is reported as a pseudogene. The CDR3 spans 16 residues. This CDR3 is CASSKEGRGKGLPQHF. The DNA for the CDR3 is TGTGCCAGCAGCAAAGAGGGCAGGGGCAAAGGGCTGCCCCAGCATTTT.

The chain has TRBV30 and TRBJ1-1; D is ambiguous. V was shortened by 2 bases and J by 4 bases, with 20 bases between the two germline ends. The CDR3 runs to 16 residues. Germline V gene data show CDR1 as GTSNPN and CDR2 as SVGIG (reference sequence). CDR3 residues: CAWSLIGQAASTEAFF. The CDR3 DNA is TGTGCCTGGAGTTTAATCGGCCAAGCGGCTTCCACTGAAGCTTTCTTT.

This clone has a single count. This rearrangement joins TRBV9 to TRBJ2-7, with D perhaps TRBD1 (5 bases). CDR3 length: 15 residues. The V end lost 0 bases, the J end lost 4 bases, and 14 bases lay between the germline ends. Germline lookup yields CDR1 SGDLS and CDR2 YYNGEE. The CDR3, as DNA: TGTGCCAGCAGCGTAGTTGAGACAGCGTTGTACGAGCAGTACTTC. Translation: CASSVVETALYEQYF.